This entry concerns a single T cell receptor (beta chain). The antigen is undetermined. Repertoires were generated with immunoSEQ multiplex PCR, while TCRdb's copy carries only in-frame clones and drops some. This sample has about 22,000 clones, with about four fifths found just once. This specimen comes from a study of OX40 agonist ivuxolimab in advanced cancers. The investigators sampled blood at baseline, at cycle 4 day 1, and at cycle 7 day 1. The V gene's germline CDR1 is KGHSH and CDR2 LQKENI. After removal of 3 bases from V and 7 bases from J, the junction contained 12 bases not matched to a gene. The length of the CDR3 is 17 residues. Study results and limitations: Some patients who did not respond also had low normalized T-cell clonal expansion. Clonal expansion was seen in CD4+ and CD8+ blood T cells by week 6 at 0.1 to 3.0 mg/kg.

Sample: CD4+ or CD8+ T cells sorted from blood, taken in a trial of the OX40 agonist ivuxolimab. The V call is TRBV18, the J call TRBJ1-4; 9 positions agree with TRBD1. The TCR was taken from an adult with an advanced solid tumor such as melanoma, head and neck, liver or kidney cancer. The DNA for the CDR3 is TGTGCCAGCTCACCTTATCCCGGGACAGGGCAAGGTGAAAAACTGTTTTTT. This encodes CASSPYPGTGQGEKLFF.